This is a list of T cell receptor beta chains from one sample in a study of lymphopenia after photon versus proton radiotherapy. Using immunoSEQ multiplex PCR, the repertoire was profiled, and TCRdb retains in-frame clones only, with some absent. Of 150,000 to 200,000 clones in the sample, 70% to 90% are singletons; the top ten hold about 4.3%. The sample was peripheral blood, taken from a patient treated with photon-based radiotherapy. These TCRs come from a man between 45 and 60 years old with gastric cancer. CDR3s include the opening cysteine and the closing phenylalanine or tryptophan. Each record gives: J gene, V gene, clone size, D gene, CDR3 protein, CDR3 DNA. The D gene is left open where the match is weak. A row's size may be missing; if present it is once, few, many or a size class.

J: TRBJ2-3; V: TRBV30; size: NA; D: NA; CDR3: CAWTRVSRTDTQYF; DNA: TGTGCCTGGACCAGGGTCTCTCGCACAGATACGCAGTATTTT
J: TRBJ1-1; V: TRBV14; size: NA; D: NA; CDR3: CASSQFQTTEAFF; DNA: TGTGCCAGCAGCCAATTCCAGACGACTGAAGCTTTCTTT
J: TRBJ2-7; V: TRBV25-1; size: NA; D: TRBD1; CDR3: CASSPDRSVGEQYF; DNA: TGTGCCAGCAGTCCGGACAGGAGTGTCGGCGAGCAGTACTTC
J: TRBJ2-1; V: TRBV7-9; size: NA; D: TRBD2; CDR3: CASSLLQLTSGRYEQFF; DNA: TGTGCCAGCAGCTTACTCCAACTGACTAGCGGGAGGTATGAGCAGTTCTTC
J: TRBJ2-5; V: TRBV10-2; size: NA; D: NA; CDR3: CASSVAFQETQYF; DNA: TGCGCCAGCAGTGTCGCCTTCCAAGAGACCCAGTACTTC
J: TRBJ1-5; V: TRBV27; size: NA; D: NA; CDR3: CASSPLGTRNWPQHF; DNA: TGTGCCAGCAGCCCACTTGGGACCCGAAATTGGCCCCAGCATTTT
J: TRBJ2-7; V: TRBV2; size: NA; D: NA; CDR3: CASAVALFKYEQYF; DNA: TGTGCCAGCGCTGTCGCCCTCTTCAAGTACGAGCAGTACTTC
J: TRBJ2-6; V: TRBV7-3; size: NA; D: NA; CDR3: CASSRSRGSGANVLTF; DNA: TGTGCCAGCAGCCGATCCCGGGGGTCTGGGGCCAACGTCCTGACTTTC
J: TRBJ2-3; V: TRBV27; size: once; D: NA; CDR3: CASSHRGWGADTQYF; DNA: TGTGCCAGCAGTCATCGAGGATGGGGAGCAGATACGCAGTATTTT
J: TRBJ1-2; V: TRBV28; size: NA; D: TRBD1; CDR3: CASSPGQKSYGYTF; DNA: TGTGCCAGCAGCCCGGGACAGAAATCCTATGGCTACACCTTC
J: TRBJ2-7; V: TRBV19; size: once; D: TRBD2; CDR3: CASSSLAGREYEQYF; DNA: TGTGCCAGTAGTTCCCTAGCGGGCCGGGAGTACGAGCAGTACTTC
J: TRBJ2-7; V: TRBV15; size: once; D: NA; CDR3: CATSRDRTALAYEQYF; DNA: TGTGCCACCAGCAGAGATCGAACGGCCTTGGCCTACGAGCAGTACTTC
J: TRBJ2-7; V: TRBV6-1; size: NA; D: NA; CDR3: CASTPGGALYEQYF; DNA: TGTGCCAGCACCCCGGGGGGCGCATTATACGAGCAGTACTTC
J: TRBJ1-5; V: TRBV18; size: NA; D: TRBD1; CDR3: CASSPGTGGGQPQHF; DNA: TGTGCCAGCTCACCCGGGACAGGTGGGGGTCAGCCCCAGCATTTT
J: TRBJ1-4; V: TRBV30; size: NA; D: TRBD1; CDR3: CAWSRGQGSEKLFF; DNA: TGTGCCTGGAGTAGGGGACAGGGGAGTGAAAAACTGTTTTTT
J: TRBJ2-7; V: TRBV5-5; size: once; D: NA; CDR3: CASSRGYEQYF; DNA: TGTGCCAGCAGCCGGGGTTACGAGCAGTACTTC
J: TRBJ1-5; V: TRBV6-5; size: NA; D: TRBD1; CDR3: CASSQGQESNQPQHF; DNA: TGTGCCAGCAGCCAGGGACAGGAGAGCAATCAGCCCCAGCATTTT
J: TRBJ2-1; V: TRBV29-1; size: NA; D: TRBD2; CDR3: CSVLRREWSNEQFF; DNA: TGCAGCGTTTTACGGCGGGAGTGGTCAAATGAGCAGTTCTTC
J: TRBJ1-1; V: TRBV18; size: once; D: NA; CDR3: CASSPANTEAFF; DNA: TGTGCCAGCTCACCAGCGAACACTGAAGCTTTCTTT
J: TRBJ2-5; V: TRBV29-1; size: NA; D: TRBD1; CDR3: CSVPTSDRVGTQYF; DNA: TGCAGCGTCCCTACTTCGGACAGGGTTGGGACCCAGTACTTC
J: TRBJ2-5; V: TRBV7-9; size: NA; D: NA; CDR3: CASSLGVRQQETQYF; DNA: TGTGCCAGCAGCTTAGGGGTGCGCCAACAAGAGACCCAGTACTTC
J: TRBJ2-7; V: TRBV28; size: NA; D: TRBD1; CDR3: CASSQGQAREQYF; DNA: TGTGCCAGCAGCCAGGGACAGGCTCGAGAGCAGTACTTC
J: TRBJ2-2; V: TRBV30; size: once; D: TRBD2; CDR3: CAWSPGTSDTGELFF; DNA: TGTGCCTGGAGCCCCGGGACTAGTGACACCGGGGAGCTGTTTTTT
J: TRBJ1-2; V: TRBV5-1; size: NA; D: NA; CDR3: CASSLNREDGYTF; DNA: TGCGCCAGCAGCTTAAACAGGGAGGATGGCTACACCTTC
J: TRBJ2-5; V: TRBV7-2; size: NA; D: TRBD1; CDR3: CASSAHRGFQETQYF; DNA: TGTGCCAGCAGCGCCCACAGGGGGTTCCAAGAGACCCAGTACTTC
J: TRBJ2-5; V: TRBV5-1; size: NA; D: NA; CDR3: CASSLAPGKETQYF; DNA: TGCGCCAGCAGCTTGGCCCCGGGGAAAGAGACCCAGTACTTC
J: TRBJ2-1; V: TRBV2; size: few; D: TRBD2; CDR3: CASSWQAGAYNEQFF; DNA: TGTGCCAGCAGTTGGCAGGCGGGAGCCTACAATGAGCAGTTCTTC
J: TRBJ2-7; V: TRBV18; size: once; D: TRBD1; CDR3: CASSPRGQGVSYEQYF; DNA: TGTGCCAGCTCACCAAGAGGACAGGGAGTATCCTACGAGCAGTACTTC
J: TRBJ2-3; V: TRBV9; size: NA; D: NA; CDR3: CASSVSGTSTDTQYF; DNA: TGTGCCAGCAGCGTAAGCGGAACTAGCACAGATACGCAGTATTTT